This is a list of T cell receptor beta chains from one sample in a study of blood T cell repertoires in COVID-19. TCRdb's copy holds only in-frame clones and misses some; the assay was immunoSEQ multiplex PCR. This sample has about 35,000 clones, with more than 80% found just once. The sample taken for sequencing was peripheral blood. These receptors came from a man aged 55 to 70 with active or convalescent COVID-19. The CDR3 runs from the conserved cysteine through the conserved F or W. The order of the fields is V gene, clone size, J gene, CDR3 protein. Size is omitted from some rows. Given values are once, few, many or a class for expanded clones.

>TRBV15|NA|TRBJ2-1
CATSGGPWNEQFF
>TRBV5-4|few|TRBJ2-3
CASTDGGDTQYF
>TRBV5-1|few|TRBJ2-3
CASSFGTSVFRTDTQYF
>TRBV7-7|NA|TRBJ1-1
CASSLTVNTEAFF
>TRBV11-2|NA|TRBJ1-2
CASSLWSGAGYTF
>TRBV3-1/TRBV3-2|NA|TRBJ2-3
CASSRVDRDRDTDTQYF
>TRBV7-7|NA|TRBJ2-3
CASSLGVAGGPDTQYF
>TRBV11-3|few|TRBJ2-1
CASSLSSGASSNEQFF
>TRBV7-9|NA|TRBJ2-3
CASSLWRTGRELTDTQYF
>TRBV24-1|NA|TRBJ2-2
CATSEYGGGALDGELFF
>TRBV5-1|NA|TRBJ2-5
CASSLGAGEETQYF
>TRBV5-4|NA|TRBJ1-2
CASSLRNYGYTF
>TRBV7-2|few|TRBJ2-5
CASSLGAQETQYF
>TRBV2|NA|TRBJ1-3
CASTRQGTSGNTIYF
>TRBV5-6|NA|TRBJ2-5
CASSPGTSLETQYF
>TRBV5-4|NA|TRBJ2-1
CASSSTSGPDEQFF